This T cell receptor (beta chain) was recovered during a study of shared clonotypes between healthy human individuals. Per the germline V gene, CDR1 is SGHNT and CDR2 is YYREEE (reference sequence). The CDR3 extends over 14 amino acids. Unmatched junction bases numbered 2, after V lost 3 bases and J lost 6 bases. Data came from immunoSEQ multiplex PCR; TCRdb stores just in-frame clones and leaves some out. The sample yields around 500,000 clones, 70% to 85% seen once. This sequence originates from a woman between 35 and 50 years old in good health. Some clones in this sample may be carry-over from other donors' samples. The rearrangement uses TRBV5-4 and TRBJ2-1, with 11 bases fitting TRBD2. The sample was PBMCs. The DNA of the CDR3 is TGTGCCAGCAGCTGGGGACTAGCGGCCAATGAGCAGTTCTTC. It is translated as CASSWGLAANEQFF.